This T cell receptor (beta chain) is drawn from a study of T cell clusters in autoimmune cytopenias. About the research overall: Healthy control donors averaged around 54 years of age, with a median of almost 60 years.

Notes on this clonotype: What it binds is unknown.

General study results and limits: Physiological T cell clusters of healthy donors were apparently absent in primary autoimmune cytopenia patients.

The CDR3 length is 17 residues. TRB was amplified by touch-down multiplex PCR, primer pools A and B combined. Reprocessing the multiplex PCR reads, TCRdb reports a single entry for every CDR3 protein and omits DNA. This sample's table has fewer than 4,500 distinct CDR3 sequences. TRB was amplified from about 270 ng of peripheral blood genomic DNA per sample. The sample was also linked to a second study, of T cell repertoires in aging, cancer and after chemotherapy. In that study: Healthy donor repertoires were recorded over several months to years and showed clear clonal overlap. Compared with age-matched healthy donors, untreated hematological or solid cancer patients showed higher blood TCR clonality.

The chain carries TRBV21-1 and TRBJ2-1; there is no DNA to check the TCRdb D call of TRBD1. TRBV21-1 is tagged as a pseudogene. Specimen: peripheral blood. The sequence was collected from a human donor in good health. CDR3: CASSSRAGKSSYNEQFF.